These T cell receptor beta chains were read from a single sample in a study of blood T cell repertoires in COVID-19. Profiled with immunoSEQ multiplex PCR; TCRdb holds only in-frame clones, not every one. The table has under 150,000 clones, approximately 83% seen once. Sequences were obtained from peripheral blood. The receptor set was obtained from a man aged 40-55 years with active or convalescent COVID-19. The CDR3 runs from the conserved cysteine through the conserved F or W. The order of the fields is J gene, D gene, V gene, clone size, CDR3 protein, CDR3 DNA. D genes are given only for firm matches. Clone size, where shown, is once, few, many, or a class for clones that have expanded.

TRBJ2-5 TRBD2 TRBV5-5 - CASSLEAGGWKTQYF TGTGCCAGCAGCTTGGAAGCGGGGGGGTGGAAGACCCAGTACTTC
TRBJ2-3 - TRBV21-1 - CASSPLTSGVPDTQYF TGTGCCAGCAGCCCACTGACTAGCGGGGTACCGGATACGCAGTATTTT
TRBJ1-1 - TRBV6-5 - CASSYRLQGMNTEAFF TGTGCCAGCAGTTACCGACTTCAGGGTATGAACACTGAAGCTTTCTTT
TRBJ1-5 TRBD1 TRBV5-5 - CASSSRNRDRFTSSNQPQHF TGTGCCAGCAGCTCCAGAAACCGGGACAGGTTTACCTCTAGCAATCAGCCCCAGCATTTT
TRBJ2-5 - TRBV12-3/TRBV12-4 once CASRPGGETQYF TGTGCCAGCCGCCCAGGTGGGGAGACCCAGTACTTC
TRBJ1-6 - TRBV4-1 many CASSQETGSPLHF TGCGCCAGCAGCCAAGAAACAGGATCACCCCTCCACTTT
TRBJ2-5 TRBD2 TRBV7-9 - CASSFIGRGGETQYF TGTGCCAGCAGCTTTATCGGCCGGGGGGGAGAGACCCAGTACTTC
TRBJ1-6 - TRBV5-1 - CASSLRGVGEYSPLHF TGCGCCAGCAGCTTGAGGGGTGTAGGCGAATATTCACCCCTCCACTTT
TRBJ1-5 - TRBV7-9 - CASSSTSGDWGQPQHF TGTGCCAGCAGCTCAACCTCAGGGGATTGGGGTCAGCCCCAGCATTTT
TRBJ2-2 TRBD2 TRBV4-3 - CASSGRGGANTGELFF TGCGCCAGCAGCGGCCGCGGGGGGGCGAATACCGGGGAGCTGTTTTTT
TRBJ2-7 - TRBV27 - CASSLKGGLEQYF TGTGCCAGCAGTTTAAAGGGGGGGCTCGAGCAGTACTTC
TRBJ2-7 - TRBV18 - CASSPPNGYEQYF TGTGCCAGCTCACCACCAAACGGCTACGAGCAGTACTTC
TRBJ2-1 - TRBV5-8 - CASSLPGFAVGNEQFF TGTGCCAGCAGCTTGCCAGGGTTTGCAGTGGGCAATGAGCAGTTCTTC
TRBJ1-6 TRBD1 TRBV7-3 few CASSLGTVGSPLHF TGTGCCAGCAGCCTCGGGACAGTAGGATCACCCCTCCACTTT
TRBJ1-5 - TRBV12-3/TRBV12-4 few CASSLGAGPQHF TGTGCCAGCAGTTTGGGGGCCGGGCCCCAGCATTTT
TRBJ1-6 - TRBV9 - CASSVARYNSPLHF TGTGCCAGCAGCGTAGCCCGTTATAATTCACCCCTCCACTTT
TRBJ2-7 - TRBV19 - CASSSRTLRGSYEQYF TGTGCCAGTAGTAGCCGGACCTTAAGGGGCTCCTACGAGCAGTACTTC
TRBJ2-3 TRBD2 TRBV7-9 - CASSSLAGGPTDTQYF TGTGCCAGCAGCTCACTAGCGGGGGGCCCCACAGATACGCAGTATTTT
TRBJ2-5 - TRBV7-7 - CASSLVAGPQETQYF TGTGCTAGCAGCTTAGTGGCGGGACCCCAAGAGACCCAGTACTTC
TRBJ1-1 - TRBV30 - CAWSLHANTEAFF TGTGCCTGGAGTTTACACGCGAACACTGAAGCTTTCTTT
TRBJ1-6 - TRBV6-2/TRBV6-3 - CASSYDWNNSPLHF TGTGCCAGCAGTTACGACTGGAACAATTCACCCCTCCACTTT
TRBJ1-5 - TRBV5-6 - CASSLIGGNQPQHF TGTGCCAGCAGCTTGATTGGGGGGAATCAGCCCCAGCATTTT
TRBJ2-7 TRBD1 TRBV6-5 - CASTGQGRYEQYF TGTGCCAGCACCGGACAGGGGAGATACGAGCAGTACTTC
TRBJ1-4 - TRBV25-1 - CASSSPQGALGEKLFF TGTGCCAGCAGTTCACCCCAAGGAGCTCTTGGGGAAAAACTGTTTTTT
TRBJ1-1 TRBD1 TRBV5-4 once CATLRGQGAGNTEAFF TGTGCCACCCTACGGGGACAGGGGGCGGGTAACACTGAAGCTTTCTTT
TRBJ1-6 - TRBV19 - CASSMVQYNSPLHF TGTGCCAGTAGTATGGTACAGTATAATTCACCCCTCCACTTT
TRBJ1-1 TRBD1 TRBV10-3 - CAIRSGTGTKNTEAFF TGTGCCATCAGGTCCGGGACAGGAACTAAGAACACTGAAGCTTTCTTT